This T cell receptor (beta chain) was observed in a study of shared clonotypes between healthy human individuals. General observations from the study: Clonotype sharing among donors was thought likely to change with sequencing depth. Around 4.7% of naive CD4 clonotypes were shared across a few donors. Naive subsets usually exceeded memory subsets in estimated richness.

This CDR3 has 13 residues. V lost 6 bases and J lost 5, with 14 bases in between. Germline CDR1 and CDR2: MNHNS and SASEGT. A note on this clone: Its antigen remains unidentified.

CD8 cells regarded as naive lacked CD45RO, were positively chosen for CCR7, and omitted terminally differentiated effector memory CD45RA+ cells. Donation came from healthy HIV-negative adults that had no recent acute infections or vaccinations. Libraries were prepared by immunoSEQ multiplex PCR; TCRdb keeps only in-frame clonotypes and omits some of them. Found here are millions of clones, 90% to 95% of them singletons; the top ten hold 1.5% to 2%. This TCR came from a man in his late teens or twenties in good health. Some clones in this sample may be carry-over from other donors' samples. The sequencing sample was made of naive CD8+ T cells from PBMCs. The chain is built from TRBV6-1 and TRBJ2-7; D possibly corresponds to TRBD1 (6 bases). CDR3 bases: TGTGCCAGCAGGGCCGGGACACTCCACGAGCAGTACTTC. This codes for CASRAGTLHEQYF.